What follows describes a single T cell receptor (beta chain). The antigen it recognizes is unknown. Base-call qualities are not available, and no considerably larger clone is one nucleotide away. The data belong to a study of cytomegalovirus exposure and HLA in healthy donors (dated by TCRdb to about 2017). About the full investigation: An earlier analysis of a few hundred of the donors reported approximately 300 Gb of sequence data and around 110 million unique TCR beta sequences obtained from around 190 million T cells. An early release covering roughly 580 HLA-typed donors comprised about 290 gigabases of sequencing data and around 85 million unique TCR sequences. The genetic ancestry cluster associated with self-reported Caucasian donors included approximately 85% of the roughly 380 genotyped donors. The study aimed to test whether cataloging public T cell receptors could reveal signatures of past pathogen exposure. The T cell repertoires of roughly 660 subjects were profiled by immunosequencing and related to cytomegalovirus serostatus. A separate validation cohort of about 110 different subjects was used in addition to the roughly 670-subject first cohort. The study combined high-throughput TCR immunosequencing, statistical association of individual TCRs with disease status, and machine learning to predict cytomegalovirus infection status. A later analysis re-examined previously published TCR beta repertoires from 610 or so donors and added high-resolution HLA genotyping to investigate patterns of TCR occurrence. Rather than using new phenotypic data, the later analysis identified candidate immune exposures from TCR beta sequences and from how often those sequences occurred across donors. In an earlier analysis of about 590 of the donors, high-throughput TCR beta sequencing was used to judge whether each TCR beta V gene segment behaved as functional or pseudogenic. Donor age, sex, ethnicity and CMV serostatus were compiled alongside the repertoire data. Genome-wide SNP genotypes for about 65% of the 666 donors were used in a later genetic analysis, which treated that subset as a discovery cohort. Every repertoire in the discovery cohort had been generated on one and the same sequencing platform. Both class I and class II loci were covered by HLA typing, at four-digit resolution. Typing coverage varied by locus: roughly 620-640 donors for A, B, C, DRB1 and DQB1; roughly 510 for DQA1; about 590 for DPA1; approximately 470 for DPB1. Roughly 5 DR-DQ haplotypes were handled as single units for association and clustering, since linkage in the cohort was strong. On average, about 240,000 unique TCR beta nucleotide sequences were sequenced per donor among 398 genotyped donors of the cohort, with 15% to 20% of those sequences being non-productive.

Study-level results and caveats: A later analysis associated about 17,000 TCR beta sequences with specific HLA alleles at a false discovery rate of 0.05. In a later genetic analysis, a missense DCLRE1C variant was associated with V-gene and J-gene trimming of TCR beta chains, and the association was replicated in an independent cohort. Some IMGT-functional V segments, including TRBV6-2 and TRBV6-3, could not be distinguished by the 87-base-pair reads and were therefore excluded. In a later analysis, the rate of TCR association differed among HLA loci, with DRB1 alleles having the most associated TCRs and HLA-C alleles having the fewest. Cytomegalovirus status was reported to be diagnosed by the classifier with high specificity and sensitivity in both the original and validation cohorts. A cluster of highly shared sequence variants was judged likely to be a technical artifact of the sequencing pipeline. According to a later genetic analysis, donors in an Asian-associated ancestry cluster had fewer N-insertions in productive TCRs than the roughly 700-donor mean. Linkage disequilibrium might explain the correlated functional status among segregating V segments, but an unknown experimental factor could not be excluded. The authors suggested that the approach could potentially be extended to other disease states and immunological phenotypes. Across donors, most TCR sequences were observed very rarely, whereas some public TCRs were present in many individuals. Assigning TCR associations to individual alleles was difficult when HLA alleles, especially DR and DQ, strongly co-occurred. An earlier analysis of 587 of the donors showed that most TCR beta V segments appeared in productive rearrangements either about 87% or about 30% of the time, which broadly matched IMGT annotations. Only TCR beta chains were sequenced in this cohort, and the absence of alpha or paired-chain data limited detectable features. For the cohort, immune exposure information was limited to CMV serostatus. Most CMV-associated TCR beta chains appeared to be HLA-restricted in a later analysis, and the HLA associations seemed to be driven largely by CMV exposure. In vitro tests confirmed that a few of the cytomegalovirus-associated TCR beta chains recognize cytomegalovirus antigens. Several of the top co-occurrence clusters appeared to be linked to parvovirus B19, influenza, CMV and Epstein-Barr virus, according to a later analysis. Because counts were too low, some 16 rarely observed V segments, including chromosome 9 orphons, were excluded from the earlier analysis of roughly 580 of the donors. A further reported finding was that TCR beta sequences accurately predicted the HLA-A and HLA-B alleles for most subjects in the first cohort. Because HLA typing was unavailable for some donors at each locus, only the typed subset was used in association tests. In a later analysis, HLA-associated TCR beta chains showed more clonal expansion and lower generation probabilities than non-associated chains that were equally common. Presence/absence analyses assumed roughly uniform sequencing depth across donors, an assumption that may not hold. The study listed 150 to 200 TCR beta chains as associated with cytomegalovirus.

To prepare the library, the immunoSEQ multiplex PCR assay was applied. For the multiplex PCR, a mixture combining 60 forward primers for TCR Vbeta segments and 13 reverse primers for TCR Jbeta segments was used. Amplification of the CDR3 region of rearranged TCR beta genes was performed with a multiplex PCR assay on genomic DNA. The Illumina HiSeq System was used to sequence the amplified TCR beta libraries as 87-base-pair reads. In the authors' own workflow: Across the 666 repertoires, a later analysis counted roughly 84 million unique TCR beta chains, approximately 12 million of which were shared by at least two donors. Raw reads were error-corrected and collapsed into unique sequences with a nearest-neighbor algorithm that merged closely related sequences to remove PCR and sequencing errors. V, D and J gene segments were assigned by aligning CDR3 sequences to IMGT reference sequences. For a sequence to be retained, a match of at least six nucleotides to both a V gene segment and a J gene segment was required. Rearrangements were called productive when the CDR3 lacked stop codons and stayed in frame with V and J; all others were non-productive. Following IMGT convention, CDR3 was defined as the stretch from the second conserved V-encoded cysteine up to the conserved J-encoded phenylalanine. In an earlier analysis of 587 of the donors, sequences lacking an unambiguous match to a single V gene segment were excluded. In an earlier analysis of some 590 of the donors, a V segment was called functional when productive rearrangements were above 56.7%, and segregating when the standard deviation between donors exceeded 5%. A statistical classification framework was built for diagnosing cytomegalovirus status from the catalog of TCR beta chain sequences. A later analysis assigned V and J genes by comparing TCR nucleotide sequences with IMGT/GENE-DB human TR gene sequences. A later analysis assigned CDR3 sequences and most-parsimonious VDJ recombination scenarios with the TCRdist pipeline. In a later analysis, each TCR beta chain was defined by its CDR3 amino acid sequence together with its V-gene family, and reads lacking a unique V-gene family were excluded. As a way to deal with suspected cross-contamination and a sequencing artifact, a later analysis dropped under 600 nucleotide sequences that were highly shared and had low generation probability. A later analysis calculated a clonal expansion index for each public chain from normalized within-repertoire ranks of inferred template counts. In a later analysis, generation probabilities were computed with a VDJ recombination model fitted to out-of-frame rearrangements, and the resulting probabilities were checked against IGoR. A later analysis scored TCR-TCR, TCR-HLA and TCR-CMV co-occurrence with hypergeometric tests, applying a repertoire-size bias correction to TCR pairs. In a later analysis, false discovery rates were estimated by permuting HLA or CMV assignments 20 times. In a later analysis, co-occurring TCRs were grouped using DBSCAN, and TCRdist sequence similarity was added for clustering within HLA-allele-positive subsets. For co-occurrence clustering, repertoires with fewer than 30,000 or more than 120,000 public chains were excluded, along with roughly five repertoires with anomalous nucleotide sharing. Sourced from immuneACCESS, this table was stored by TCRdb with only in-frame sequences that have V and J called. A share of the clones is absent; for the studies checked, an unresolved V gene accounts for under half, and the remainder has no known explanation. V and J calls and clone size are those listed in that table; D and trimming were worked out from the DNA. The sample records over 250,000 clones, under 80% of which are singletons. Around 2.3% of the sample is taken by the ten largest.

In total, fewer than 750 healthy bone marrow donors made up the cohort. At the time of sampling, all cohort members were nominally healthy, though unrecorded immune exposures were likely present. The donor tested CMV seronegative and was one of the 352 seronegative cohort members. A peripheral blood sample was collected from each donor, and TCR beta sequencing was performed on peripheral blood mononuclear cells. The Qiagen DNeasy Blood Extraction Kit was used to extract genomic DNA from the blood cell samples. According to the germline V gene, CDR1 reads LGHNA and CDR2 reads YNFKEQ. Trimming costs V 4 bases and J 1 base, and their ends lie 12 bases apart. Reading from cysteine to phenylalanine, the CDR3 counts 15 amino acids. The DNA shown is the 45-base CDR3, in frame from base 1.

The chain uses TRBV4-2 and TRBJ2-3; 5 matching bases give a weak D call of TRBD2. Sequenced input: PBMCs. The clonotype was recovered from a female donor in good health and CMV-seronegative. The CDR3 protein: CASSPRSGGTDTQYF. The DNA is as follows: TGTGCCAGCAGCCCCAGGAGCGGTGGCACAGATACGCAGTATTTT.